This T cell receptor beta chain was obtained from a study of blood T cell repertoires in COVID-19. As processed by the authors: Reference gene primers were amplified, and this amplification served to estimate nucleated cell counts. Assay: immunoSEQ multiplex PCR; the TCRdb copy retains only in-frame clones and omits some. The D gene and trimming were derived from the DNA, and the V and J assignments and clone size from that table. In the table there are about 110,000 clones, around 85% of which are singletons. Germline-derived CDR1 and CDR2 are SGDLS and YYNGEE. The V segment lost 0 bases and the J segment 5 bases; nucleotides outside the gene matches: 1. This CDR3 has 14 residues.

The rearrangement joins TRBV9 to TRBJ1-5; TRBD1 agrees at 8 bases. Sequenced: peripheral blood. The origin of this receptor is an older woman with COVID-19, enrolled during active disease. CDR3 amino acids: CASSVAGGHQPQHF. The CDR3 DNA follows: TGTGCCAGCAGCGTAGCAGGGGGCCATCAGCCCCAGCATTTT.